The clone carrying this T cell receptor (beta chain) was seen once. Its specificity is unknown. Germline-derived CDR1 and CDR2 are MDHEN and SYDVKM. CDR3 length: 13 residues. Trimming stripped 6 bases from V and 5 bases from J, with 13 bases between. The data were produced by immunoSEQ multiplex PCR, yet TCRdb's version contains in-frame clones alone and is incomplete. The table has about 7,300 clones, around 90% seen once. The source of the sample is a study of T cells after posttransplantation cyclophosphamide. Study-wide results and caveats: Donor-recipient repertoire similarity was low at 1-2 months, rising over year one. Tissue-infiltrating T cells from skin or gut overlapped little with blood T cells. Recipient CMV seropositivity and CMV reactivation strongly tracked TRB clonality.

What was sequenced was CD4+ T cells sorted from blood. This sequence joins TRBV28 and TRBJ1-2, with TRBD1 as a possible D gene (5 bases). The sequence derives from a woman in her fifties or sixties in good health and a related stem cell transplant donor. The DNA for the CDR3 is TGTGCCAGCAGCATAAGGGGAATGTATGGCTACACCTTC. It is translated as CASSIRGMYGYTF.